The 21 T cell receptor beta chains in this list originate from one sample, sequenced in a study of cytomegalovirus exposure and HLA in healthy donors. PCR amplification relied on 60 Vbeta primers (plus 13 Jbeta primers). Libraries were prepared by immunoSEQ multiplex PCR; TCRdb keeps only in-frame clonotypes and omits some of them. The sample records 130,000 or so clones, roughly three fifths being singletons. Material for sequencing was PBMCs. The source is a woman aged 40-49 years in good health and CMV-seronegative.

The V and J genes are TRBV7-9 and TRBJ1-1; the D is unclear. The germline V gene has CDR1 SEHNR and CDR2 FQNEAQ (reference sequence). CDR3 length equals 14 residues. V was shortened by 3 bases and J by 2 bases, with 10 bases between the two germline ends. The CDR3 protein is CASSLIPRNTEAFF. In nucleotides, the CDR3 is TGTGCCAGCAGCTTGATACCGAGAAACACTGAAGCTTTCTTT.

The J gene is TRBJ1-1, the V gene TRBV30, with a possible D match to TRBD1 (5 bases). Germline V gene data show CDR1 as GTSNPN and CDR2 as SVGIG (reference sequence). This CDR3 region has 10 residues. V shed 5 bases and J shed 8 bases, with 9 bases lying between them. In DNA, the CDR3 is TGTGCCTGGGGGGCCACCGAAGCTTTCTTT. Translation gives CAWGATEAFF.

The rearrangement joins TRBV13 to TRBJ1-3, with D perhaps matching TRBD1 (6 bases). The germline V gene has CDR1 PRHDT and CDR2 FYEKMQ (reference sequence). The CDR3 extends over 17 amino acids. V dropped 4 bases and J dropped 5 bases, with 21 bases sitting between them. The CDR3, as DNA: TGTGCCAGCAGCTCGGATACACAGGGATCGGCGAGAAACACCATATATTTT. It translates to CASSSDTQGSARNTIYF.

This chain connects TRBV6-6 to TRBJ1-1, with D possibly being TRBD1 (6 bases). Germline CDR1 reads MNHNY; CDR2 reads SVGAGI (reference sequence). This CDR3 region has 14 residues. Deletions cut 4 bases from V and 5 bases from J, with 14 bases between. CDR3 DNA: TGTGCCAGCAGTTCGGCGCAGGGGCCAACTGAAGCTTTCTTT. This codes for CASSSAQGPTEAFF.

The CDR3 protein is CATTTDSYGYTF. The DNA of the CDR3 is TGTGCCACTACGACAGATTCCTATGGCTACACCTTC. The V call is TRBV6-4, the J call TRBJ1-2, with a tentative D call TRBD1 (5 bases). The CDR3 has 12 residues. In germline, CDR1 is MRHNA, CDR2 SNTAGT. Trimming stripped 10 bases from V and 4 bases from J, with 13 bases between.

The chain carries TRBV7-9 and TRBJ2-7; possibly TRBD1 for D (6 bases). V was cut by 5 bases and J by 3 bases, with 11 bases left in between. The germline V gene has CDR1 SEHNR and CDR2 FQNEAQ (reference sequence). The CDR3 contains 13 residues. CDR3 sequence reads: CASSPGHIYEQYF. CDR3 bases: TGTGCCAGCAGCCCGGGACACATCTACGAGCAGTACTTC.

The V gene is TRBV5-1, the J gene TRBJ1-4; D might be TRBD1 (5 bases). V lost 0 bases to trimming and J lost 8 bases, with 8 bases between them. The CDR3 extends over 13 amino acids. CDR1 is SGHRS, CDR2 YFSETQ, per germline. The CDR3, as DNA: TGCGCCAGCAGCTTGGCAGGGAACGAAAAACTGTTTTTT. It translates to CASSLAGNEKLFF.

V is TRBV18 and J is TRBJ1-5; D might be TRBD1 (6 bases). With 3 bases removed from V and 0 bases from J, the gap between germline ends came to 12 bases. The CDR3 is 16 residues long. Germline CDR1 is KGHSH and CDR2 is LQKENI. This CDR3 is CASSPRQVNSNQPQHF. CDR3 in DNA: TGTGCCAGCTCACCCCGACAGGTAAATAGCAATCAGCCCCAGCATTTT.

This clone has more than one count but fewer than ten. The CDR3, as DNA: TGTGCCAGCAGAACGACAGGGGGCTATAGCAATCAGCCCCAGCATTTT. Translation gives CASRTTGGYSNQPQHF. This rearrangement joins TRBV28 to TRBJ1-5; 10 nucleotides align to TRBD1. The V segment lost 6 bases and the J segment 0 bases; nucleotides outside the gene matches: 5. Germline CDR1 and CDR2: MDHEN and SYDVKM. This CDR3 spans 16 amino acids.

This rearrangement joins TRBV23-1 to TRBJ1-1; 7 bases match TRBD1. Being an ORF, TRBV23-1 has a function that is uncertain. Germline trimming cut 7 bases from V and 3 bases from J; bases unmatched to any gene: 2. The CDR3 is 12 residues long. The CDR3 bases are TGCGCCAGCAACAGGGGCTACACTGAAGCTTTCTTT. The encoded protein is CASNRGYTEAFF.

The chain is built from TRBV29-1 and TRBJ1-2; unclear D gene. CDR1 SQVTM and CDR2 ANQGSEA come from the germline V gene. The CDR3 is made up of 13 amino acids. Trimming cost V 5 bases and J 6 bases, with 16 bases left between them. In DNA form, the CDR3 reads TGCAGCGTTCAAGCCCACCGATCGGATGGCTACACCTTC. As protein: CSVQAHRSDGYTF.

This clone showed up many times. The chain combines TRBV10-2 with TRBJ1-1; 9 bases are shared with TRBD1. Per germline, CDR1 WSHSY and CDR2 SAAADI. The CDR3 totals 14 residues. The junction had 3 bases not matched to a gene; V was cut back by 7 bases and J by 0 bases. The CDR3 is CASKGQGLNTEAFF. CDR3 bases: TGCGCCAGCAAGGGACAGGGTTTGAACACTGAAGCTTTCTTT.

On this clone itself: The identical CDR3 is also encoded by other nucleotide sequences in the sample. The chain employs TRBV28 and TRBJ1-2, with 7 bases lining up with TRBD1. The CDR3 extends over 16 amino acids. Trimming took 6 bases from V and 8 from J; bases not matched to a gene: 18. Germline-derived CDR1 and CDR2 are MDHEN and SYDVKM. CDR3 nucleotide sequence: TGTGCCAGCAGGCTGGCGGCCGGGACAGACTTTTACGGCTACACCTTC. It codes for CASRLAAGTDFYGYTF.

A few counts support this clone. The rearrangement uses TRBV14 and TRBJ1-1; 7 nucleotides line up with TRBD1. This CDR3 region has 20 residues. The germline gives CDR1 SGHDN, CDR2 FVKESK. Losses at the gene ends were 0 bases for V and 2 bases for J; bases not matched to a gene: 18. The CDR3 nucleotides read TGTGCCAGCAGCCAAGAAGGGGGCGGGGCGGCGAAGAGGGGAAACACTGAAGCTTTCTTT. As protein: CASSQEGGGAAKRGNTEAFF.

As for this clone: The junction and the germline gene differ at one end; a read error may be behind it. V gene TRBV4-3 combines with J gene TRBJ1-2, with D hard to call. CDR3 length: 13 residues. Germline CDR1 and CDR2: LGHNA and YSLEER. CDR3 sequence: CASSQDLGPASFF. The CDR3 nucleotides are TGCGCCAGCAGCCAAGACTTAGGGCCAGCTAGCTTCTTC.

The chain couples TRBV29-1 to TRBJ2-7; D unresolved. Germline CDR1 SQVTM, CDR2 ANQGSEA. V was shortened by 4 bases and J by 6 bases, with 10 bases between the two germline ends. The CDR3 contains 11 residues. CDR3 nucleotides: TGCAGCGTTGTCCGATCGAGCGAGCAGTACTTC. Amino acids: CSVVRSSEQYF.

To note about this clone: At one end, the junction sequence differs from germline, possibly due to a read error. Other nucleotide sequences from this sample produce the same CDR3. The rearrangement links TRBV4-2 to TRBJ1-1; 7 bases line up with TRBD1. The CDR3 contains 15 residues. In germline, CDR1 is LGHNA, CDR2 YNFKEQ. The CDR3 region is CASSQVEGANTEAFF. The CDR3 nucleotides are TGTGCCAGCAGCCAAGTCGAGGGGGCCAACACCGAAGCTTTCTTT.

The table lists this clone with a count of one. V is TRBV5-5 and J is TRBJ2-7, with D perhaps TRBD2 (5 bases). In germline, CDR1 is SGHKS, CDR2 YYEKEE (reference sequence). CDR3 size: 14 residues. Trimming cost V 4 bases and J 2 bases, with 13 bases left between them. The CDR3 DNA follows: TGTGCCAGCAGCCCCGGGGAGAGAGCCTACGAGCAGTACTTC. Encoded protein: CASSPGERAYEQYF.

This clone occurred a few times. The chain uses TRBV18 and TRBJ1-1; 7 nucleotides line up with TRBD1. This CDR3 spans 13 amino acids. CDR1 KGHSH and CDR2 LQKENI come from the germline V gene. The V segment lost 6 bases and the J segment 5 bases; nucleotides outside the gene matches: 6. This chain's CDR3 is CASSPDRDTEAFF. The CDR3 nucleotides are TGTGCCAGCTCGCCCGACAGGGATACTGAAGCTTTCTTT.

The genes are TRBV27 and TRBJ1-6; a possible D gene is TRBD1 (6 bases). V lost 5 bases and J 2 bases, leaving 19 bases between the germline ends. This CDR3 comprises 18 residues. CDR1 is MNHEY, CDR2 SMNVEV, per germline (reference sequence). In DNA, the CDR3 is TGTGCCAGCAGTCTACTTGGACAGACGGGGACCTATAATTCACCCCTCCACTTT. Translated, it gives CASSLLGQTGTYNSPLHF.

The CDR3 reads CAWSVGTGYEQYF. In nucleotides, the CDR3 is TGTGCCTGGAGTGTAGGGACAGGATACGAGCAGTACTTC. V gene TRBV30 combines with J gene TRBJ2-7, with 8 bases that match TRBD1. The CDR3 has 13 amino acids. The V gene's germline CDR1 is GTSNPN and CDR2 SVGIG (reference sequence). Trimming took 0 bases from V and 4 from J; bases not matched to a gene: 2.